The 17 T cell receptor beta chains reported below all come from one sample, sequenced in a study of glioma-infiltrating T cells after dendritic cell vaccination (dated by TCRdb to the mid-2010s). Receptor libraries were prepared by the immunoSEQ multiplex PCR assay. Held by TCRdb, this immuneACCESS table contains in-frame sequences only and omits some clones. Under half of the omission traces to an unresolved V gene where checked; the cause of the rest is unknown. The sample table records tens of thousands of clones; around 80% of these occur just once. The top ten clonotypes cover under 2.5% of the sample. Sequenced here: blood, sampled before dendritic cell vaccination. All receptors come from a human donor with glioblastoma.

In DNA form, the CDR3 reads TGTGCCAGCACCCTCCAGGGCTCCTACGAGCAGTACTTC. It yields the protein CASTLQGSYEQYF. The chain is built from TRBV27 and TRBJ2-7; perhaps TRBD1 as D (5 bases). The V end lost 7 bases, the J end lost 0 bases, and 10 bases lay between the germline ends. CDR1 is MNHEY, CDR2 SMNVEV, per germline (reference sequence). This CDR3 has 13 residues.

This chain connects TRBV6-1 to TRBJ2-3, with 7 bases that match TRBD2. Trimming cost V 2 bases and J 0 bases; bases outside gene matches: 2. Germline lookup yields CDR1 MNHNS and CDR2 SASEGT. CDR3 length: 15 residues. CDR3 coding DNA: TGTGCCAGCAGTGAACCGGGACTAAGCACAGATACGCAGTATTTT. Protein product: CASSEPGLSTDTQYF.

The chain joins TRBV11-2 to TRBJ2-1, with 9 positions matching TRBD2. Looked up from germline, CDR1 is SGHAT and CDR2 is FQNNGV. The junction had 0 bases not matched to a gene; V was cut back by 1 base and J by 2 bases. CDR3 length: 15 amino acids. The CDR3 loop reads CASSLASGTYNEQFF. The CDR3 DNA follows: TGTGCCAGCAGCTTAGCTAGCGGGACCTACAATGAGCAGTTCTTC.

J is TRBJ2-7 and V is TRBV2; D perhaps matches TRBD2 (7 bases). The CDR3 totals 14 residues. V lost 8 bases and J lost 4, with 18 bases in between. Germline assignment: CDR1 SNHLY and CDR2 FYNNEI. CDR3 nucleotides: TGTGCCAGCGATCCTAGGGGGGGCACGTACGAGCAGTACGTC. It is translated as CASDPRGGTYEQYV.

The gene calls are TRBV5-1 and TRBJ1-3, with a weak D call TRBD1 (6 bases). The V gene lost 4 bases and the J gene lost 6 bases, with 14 bases spanning the gap. Germline V gene data show CDR1 as SGHRS and CDR2 as YFSETQ. CDR3 length: 14 amino acids. The CDR3 DNA follows: TGCGCCAGCAGCGGGCAGGGGCAGGAAAACACCATATATTTT. Encoded protein: CASSGQGQENTIYF.

The chain carries TRBV7-2 and TRBJ2-7; TRBD2 matches at 7 bases. Unmatched junction bases numbered 4, after V lost 2 bases and J lost 6 bases. CDR1 SGHTA and CDR2 FQGNSA come from the germline V gene. CDR3 size: 13 residues. CDR3 protein: CASSLLSGVEQYF. CDR3 DNA: TGTGCCAGCAGCTTATTGAGCGGGGTCGAGCAGTACTTC.

The chain is built from TRBV4-1 and TRBJ2-5, with D maybe TRBD1 (7 bases). Trimming left V 4 bases short and J 4 bases short, with 10 bases between. Germline CDR1 MGHRA, CDR2 YSYEKL. The CDR3 spans 13 residues. The CDR3 loop reads CASSPGGLETQYF. The CDR3, as DNA: TGCGCCAGCAGCCCAGGGGGGTTAGAGACCCAGTACTTC.

This chain connects TRBV2 to TRBJ2-1; 8 bases line up with TRBD2. The germline V gene has CDR1 SNHLY and CDR2 FYNNEI. The CDR3 spans 16 residues. The ends lost 8 bases at V and 6 bases at J; junction bases unmatched: 15. In DNA, the CDR3 is TGTGCCAGCCATATCGGGCCGGGACTAGACTCCAATGAGCAGTTCTTC. As protein: CASHIGPGLDSNEQFF.

The chain carries TRBV18 and TRBJ2-3; a possible D gene is TRBD1 (5 bases). The V and J ends lost 0 bases and 7 bases respectively, with 17 bases between them. The CDR3 is 16 residues long. Germline CDR1 is KGHSH and CDR2 is LQKENI. The DNA of the CDR3 is TGTGCCAGCTCACCACCCCAGGGCAGGGTCGTTTATACGCAGTATTTT. It codes for CASSPPQGRVVYTQYF.

V and J are TRBV5-1 and TRBJ2-3, with 8 bases that match TRBD2. Germline assignment: CDR1 SGHRS and CDR2 YFSETQ. The V segment lost 4 bases and the J segment 4 bases; nucleotides outside the gene matches: 11. CDR3 size: 16 residues. The CDR3 DNA follows: TGCGCCAGCAGCAGAACCTTAGCGGGAAATGCAGATACGCAGTATTTT. It translates to CASSRTLAGNADTQYF. Using reference TRBV5-1 and TRBJ2-3 for the parts outside the CDR3, the full variable domain is KAGVTQTPRYLIKTRGQQVTLSCSPISGHRSVSWYQQTPGQGLQFLFEYFSETQRNKGNFPGRFSGRQFSNSRSEMNVSTLELGDSALYLCASSRTLAGNADTQYFGPGTRLTVL.

CDR3 DNA sequence: TGCGCCAGCAGCCTAAGAGCAGGGGGCACAAGCCCTGAAGCTTTCTTT. Protein sequence: CASSLRAGGTSPEAFF. The chain combines TRBV5-1 with TRBJ1-1; TRBD1 agrees at 8 bases. J gave up 6 bases and V 4 bases, and 14 bases lay outside the gene matches. The germline CDR1 and CDR2 sequences are SGHRS and YFSETQ. This CDR3 has 16 residues.

V gene TRBV6-6 combines with J gene TRBJ1-5, with TRBD1 matching over 10 bases. The CDR3 totals 14 residues. V was clipped by 6 bases and J by 6 bases; unmatched bases: 5. Germline CDR1 and CDR2: MNHNY and SVGAGI (reference sequence). CDR3 sequence (DNA): TGTGCCAGCAGAGACAGGGGGCGAGGTCAGCCCCAGCATTTT. Translating gives CASRDRGRGQPQHF.

J is TRBJ2-5 and V is TRBV2; no clear D gene. CDR1 and CDR2 from the germline V gene are SNHLY and FYNNEI. This CDR3 comprises 17 residues. Trimming pared 6 bases from V and 5 bases from J, leaving 25 bases between. CDR3 region: CASRAPYSVARLETQYF. DNA for the CDR3: TGTGCCAGCAGAGCCCCCTATTCGGTAGCTAGGTTGGAGACCCAGTACTTC.

V and J are TRBV7-2 and TRBJ2-7, with 7 bases fitting TRBD1. V dropped 2 bases and J dropped 3; count of bases not matched to a gene: 7. The CDR3 covers 15 residues. CDR1 and CDR2 (germline): SGHTA, FQGNSA. CDR3 protein: CASSLTGDVRYEQYF. In DNA form, the CDR3 reads TGTGCCAGCAGCTTAACAGGGGACGTACGCTACGAGCAGTACTTC.

CDR3 sequence (DNA): TGTGCCAGCAGCCCTCGGACAGGTATAGCTGGGGCCAACGTCCTGACTTTC. Translation gives CASSPRTGIAGANVLTF. The chain links TRBV7-8 to TRBJ2-6; 7 bases align to TRBD1. The CDR3 consists of 17 residues. V shed 5 bases, J shed 2 bases, and the junction held 9 bases outside the gene matches. Per the germline V gene, CDR1 is SGHVS and CDR2 is FQNEAQ.

The chain combines TRBV14 with TRBJ2-1, with D possibly matching TRBD2 (5 bases). The V gene lost 0 bases and the J gene lost 12 bases, with 6 bases spanning the gap. The CDR3 length is 11 residues. The germline V gene has CDR1 SGHDN and CDR2 FVKESK. CDR3 amino acids: CASSQERGQFF. The CDR3 bases are TGTGCCAGCAGCCAAGAACGGGGGCAGTTCTTC.

This clone was counted once. The chain joins TRBV27 to TRBJ1-2; 9 bases fit TRBD1. The CDR3 contains 15 residues. Germline V gives CDR1 MNHEY, CDR2 SMNVEV (reference sequence). Germline trimming cut 6 bases from V and 5 bases from J; bases unmatched to any gene: 10. The CDR3 sequence: CASRQNDRGKYGYTF. The CDR3 DNA reads as TGTGCCAGCAGACAGAACGACAGGGGGAAATATGGCTACACCTTC.